The sequence of this TCR beta chain was determined in a study of radiation and T cells in renal cell carcinoma. Time point specified: baseline pretreatment blood. The treatment: 15 Gy SBRT to primary tumor, nephrectomy 4 weeks later. Clones were read by immunoSEQ multiplex PCR, and TCRdb kept only the in-frame ones, dropping some. The sample lists about 130,000 clones, about 88% occurring once. CDR1 is SGHDT and CDR2 is YYEEEE in the germline V gene. The length of the CDR3 is 14 residues. Trimming removed 1 base from V and 2 bases from J, with 9 bases in between. The clonotype originates from a woman between 45 and 65 years old with renal cell carcinoma. The chain carries TRBV5-6 and TRBJ1-2; maybe TRBD1 (5 bases). This specimen consisted of blood, obtained from a patient whose treatment included radiotherapy and nephrectomy. CDR3 DNA: TGTGCCAGCAGCTTGTATCAGGGCAACTATGGCTACACCTTC. Protein product: CASSLYQGNYGYTF.